This TCR beta chain was sequenced for a study of early T cells in non-severe SARS-CoV-2 infection. Trimming left V 6 bases short and J 6 bases short, with 8 bases between. The length of the CDR3 is 11 residues. The germline V gene has CDR1 LGHDT and CDR2 YNNKEL (reference sequence). Individual cDNA molecules received unique molecular identifiers during library preparation. TCRdb called the 5' RACE reads again in MiXCR, with one record for every CDR3 protein. The sample yields some 57,000 distinct CDR3 sequences, approximately 10% seen once. The chain couples TRBV3-1 to TRBJ1-1, with D maybe TRBD1 (5 bases). Sequenced material: whole blood. The origin of this receptor is an adult who was a healthcare worker with PCR-confirmed SARS-CoV-2 infection or an uninfected control (not recorded which). CDR3 in amino acids: CASRMGAEAFF. The DNA of the CDR3 is TGTGCCAGCAGAATGGGGGCTGAAGCTTTCTTT.